Below are 5 T cell receptor beta chains sequenced from a single sample in a study of CD8+ T cells in alopecia areata. Markers including CD4, CD8alpha, NKG2D and NKG2ACE guided sorting of pooled cutaneous lymph node cells. Sequencing used cDNA as its template, made by extracting RNA and reverse transcribing it. Assay: immunoSEQ multiplex PCR; the TCRdb copy retains only in-frame clones and omits some. The sample offers about 270,000 clones and no singletons, the top ten holding roughly 1.2%. The material sequenced was CD4+ T cells sorted from a lymph node. The receptors shown here come from a C3H/HeJ mouse with alopecia areata. Strain haplotype (MHC): H2-k.

This clone was recorded a few times. Gene names are the mouse ones. Read sequence stops 4 residues before the CDR3 end, and the germline J gene provides the missing end. The V and J genes are TRBV19 and TRBJ2-7; the match to TRBD1 covers 8 bases. Germline CDR1 and CDR2: FNHDT and SITEND (reference sequence). This CDR3 contains 14 residues. The sequenced part of the CDR3 DNA is TGTGCCAGCAGTATCCGGGGACAGGTATAT. Translation gives CASSIRGQVY. The CDR3 reads in full as CASSIRGQVYEQYF.

About this clone: The gene symbols are mouse symbols. The missing CDR3 end, 4 residues past where the read stops, is filled in from the germline J gene. The sample contains more than one DNA sequence encoding this CDR3. This chain connects TRBV31 to TRBJ1-2, with D perhaps matching TRBD1 (6 bases). The CDR3 has 12 residues. V lost 3 bases to trimming and J lost 3 bases, with 8 bases between them. The germline V gene encodes CDR1 GKSSPN and CDR2 SITVG. The CDR3 sequence: CAWSPGDSDYTF. CDR3 DNA (partial): TGTGCCTGGAGCCCAGGGGACTCC.

Of note for this clone: Mouse gene names and germline throughout. CDR3 amino acids: CASSFRGLGGNQDTQYF. The CDR3 DNA, read in part, is TGTGCCAGCAGTTTCAGGGGACTGGGGGGTAACCAAGAC. The chain uses TRBV14 and TRBJ2-5, with 12 bases identical to TRBD2. The CDR3 end is not reached by the read, which stops 4 residues before it; the germline J gene fills it in. CDR1 SGHDT and CDR2 FRDEAV come from the germline V gene. This CDR3 contains 17 residues. The V and J ends lost 1 base and 0 bases, in that order; junction bases with no gene match: 3.

A few counts support this clone. These gene names are mouse names. The CDR3 end is not reached by the read, which stops 4 residues before it; the germline J gene fills it in. The rearrangement joins TRBV1 to TRBJ1-1; D might be TRBD1 (6 bases). Per germline, CDR1 NSQYPW and CDR2 LRSPGD (reference sequence). This CDR3 spans 12 amino acids. CDR3 DNA (partial): TGCACCTGCAGTGCCAACAGGGAA. It specifies CTCSANRE. The entire CDR3 reads CTCSANREEVFF. The full variable domain, with the rest looked up from reference TRBV1 and TRBJ1-1, is VTLLEQNPRWRLVPRGQAVNLRCILKNSQYPWMSWYQQDLQKQLQWLFTLRSPGDKEVKSLPGADYLATRVTDTELRLQVANMSQGRTLYCTCSANREEVFFGKGTRLTVV.

Of note for this clone: Gene names denote mouse genes. The CDR3 end falls 4 residues outside the read, so it is completed with the germline J gene. V usage is TRBV13-1 and J usage is TRBJ2-4; 12 bases fit TRBD2. CDR1 NSHNY and CDR2 SYGAGN come from the germline V gene. The V gene end was trimmed by 3 bases and the J gene end by 3 bases; junction bases not matched to a gene: 5. The CDR3 totals 16 residues. The CDR3 region is CASSGGLGGTQNTLYF. The covered CDR3 bases are TGTGCCAGCAGTGGGGGACTGGGGGGCACCCAAAAC.